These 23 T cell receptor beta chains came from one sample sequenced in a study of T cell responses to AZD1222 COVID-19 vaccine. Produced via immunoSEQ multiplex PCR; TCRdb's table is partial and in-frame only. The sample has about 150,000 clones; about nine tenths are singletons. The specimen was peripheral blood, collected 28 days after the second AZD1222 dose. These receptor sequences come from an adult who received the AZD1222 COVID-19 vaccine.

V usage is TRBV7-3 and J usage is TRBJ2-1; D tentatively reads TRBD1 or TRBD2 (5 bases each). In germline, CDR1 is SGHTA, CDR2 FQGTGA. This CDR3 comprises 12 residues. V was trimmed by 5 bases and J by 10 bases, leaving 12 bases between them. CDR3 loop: CASSTPGREQFF. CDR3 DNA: TGTGCCAGCAGCACACCGGGACGGGAGCAGTTCTTC.

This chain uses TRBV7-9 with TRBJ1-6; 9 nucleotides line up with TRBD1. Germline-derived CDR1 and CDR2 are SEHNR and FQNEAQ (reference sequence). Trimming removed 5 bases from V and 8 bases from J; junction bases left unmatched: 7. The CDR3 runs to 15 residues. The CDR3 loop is CASSPRTGEDSPLHF. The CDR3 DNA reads TGTGCCAGCAGCCCAAGGACAGGGGAGGATTCACCCCTCCACTTT.

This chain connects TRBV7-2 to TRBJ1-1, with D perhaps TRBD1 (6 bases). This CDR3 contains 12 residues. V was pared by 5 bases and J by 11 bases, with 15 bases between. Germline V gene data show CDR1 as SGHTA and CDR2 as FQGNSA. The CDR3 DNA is TGTGCCAGCAGCCCAGGACAGCAGTTGGCTTTCTTT. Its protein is CASSPGQQLAFF.

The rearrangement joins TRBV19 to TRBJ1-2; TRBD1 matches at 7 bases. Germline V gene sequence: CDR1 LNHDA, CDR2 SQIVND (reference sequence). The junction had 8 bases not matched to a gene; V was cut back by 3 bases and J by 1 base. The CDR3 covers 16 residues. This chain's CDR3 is CASSILLTGRNYGYTF. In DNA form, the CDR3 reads TGTGCCAGTAGTATCCTTCTGACAGGGCGTAACTATGGCTACACCTTC. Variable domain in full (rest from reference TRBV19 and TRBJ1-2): DGGITQSPKYLFRKEGQNVTLSCEQNLNHDAMYWYRQDPGQGLRLIYYSQIVNDFQKGDIAEGYSVSREKKESFPLTVTSAQKNPTAFYLCASSILLTGRNYGYTFGSGTRLTVV.

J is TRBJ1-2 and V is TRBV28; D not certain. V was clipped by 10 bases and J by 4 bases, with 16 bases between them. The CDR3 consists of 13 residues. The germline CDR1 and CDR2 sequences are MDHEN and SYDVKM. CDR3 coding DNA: TGTGCCATTCGGACGGCCTCAATCTATGGCTACACCTTC. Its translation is CAIRTASIYGYTF.

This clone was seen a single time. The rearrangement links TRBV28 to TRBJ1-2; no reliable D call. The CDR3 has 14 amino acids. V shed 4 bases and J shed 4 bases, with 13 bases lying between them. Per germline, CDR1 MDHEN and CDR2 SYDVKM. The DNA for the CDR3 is TGTGCCAGCAGTTCGGCAGCTTCCCTCTATGGCTACACCTTC. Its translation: CASSSAASLYGYTF.

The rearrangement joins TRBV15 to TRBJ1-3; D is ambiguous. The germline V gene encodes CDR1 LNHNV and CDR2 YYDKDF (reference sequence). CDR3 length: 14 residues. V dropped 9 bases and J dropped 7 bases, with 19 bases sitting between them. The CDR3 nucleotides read TGTGCCACAGACATCGCAGGCGGAGGGAACACCATATATTTT. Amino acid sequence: CATDIAGGGNTIYF.

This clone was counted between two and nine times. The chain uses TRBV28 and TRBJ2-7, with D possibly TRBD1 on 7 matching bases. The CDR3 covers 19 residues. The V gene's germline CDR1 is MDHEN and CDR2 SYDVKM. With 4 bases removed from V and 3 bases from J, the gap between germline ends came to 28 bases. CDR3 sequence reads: CASSYRRPVDREVIYEQYF. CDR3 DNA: TGTGCCAGCAGTTACCGACGGCCCGTAGACAGGGAGGTTATCTACGAGCAGTACTTC.

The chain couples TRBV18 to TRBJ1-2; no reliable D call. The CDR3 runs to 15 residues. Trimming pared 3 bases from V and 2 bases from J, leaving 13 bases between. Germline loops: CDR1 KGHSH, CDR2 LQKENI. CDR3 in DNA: TGTGCCAGCTCACCCGGAGTGGTCGAGAACTATGGCTACACCTTC. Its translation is CASSPGVVENYGYTF.

CDR3: CASSPQTGALSPLHF. Here the CDR3 DNA reads TGTGCCAGCAGCCCACAAACAGGGGCCCTTTCACCCCTCCACTTT. The rearrangement links TRBV11-2 to TRBJ1-6; TRBD1 matches 7 bases. CDR1 and CDR2 (germline): SGHAT, FQNNGV. The CDR3 contains 15 residues. The V segment lost 5 bases and the J segment 9 bases; nucleotides outside the gene matches: 10.

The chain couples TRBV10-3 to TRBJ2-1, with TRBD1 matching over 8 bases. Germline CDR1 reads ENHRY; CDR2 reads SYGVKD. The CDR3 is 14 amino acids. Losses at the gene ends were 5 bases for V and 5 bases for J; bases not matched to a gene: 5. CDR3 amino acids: CAISKTGEDNEQFF. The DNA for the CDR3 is TGTGCCATCAGTAAGACAGGGGAGGACAATGAGCAGTTCTTC.

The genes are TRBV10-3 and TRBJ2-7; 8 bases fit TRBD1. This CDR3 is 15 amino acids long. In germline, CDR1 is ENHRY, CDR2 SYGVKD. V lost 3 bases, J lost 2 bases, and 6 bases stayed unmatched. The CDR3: CAISDPTGAPYEQYF. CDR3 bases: TGTGCCATCAGTGATCCGACAGGGGCACCCTACGAGCAGTACTTC.

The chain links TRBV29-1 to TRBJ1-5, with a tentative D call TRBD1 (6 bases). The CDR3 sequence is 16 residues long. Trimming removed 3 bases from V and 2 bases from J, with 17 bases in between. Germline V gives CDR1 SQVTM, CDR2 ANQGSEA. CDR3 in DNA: TGCAGCGTTGACAGGGGAGGAACGTGGGGCAATCAGCCCCAGCATTTT. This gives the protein CSVDRGGTWGNQPQHF.

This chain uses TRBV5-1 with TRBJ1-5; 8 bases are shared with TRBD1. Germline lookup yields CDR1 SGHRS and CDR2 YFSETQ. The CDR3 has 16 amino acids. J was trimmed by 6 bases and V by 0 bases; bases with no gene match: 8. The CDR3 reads CASSLGTGRGSQPQHF. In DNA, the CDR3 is TGCGCCAGCAGCTTGGGGACAGGGCGAGGTTCTCAGCCCCAGCATTTT.

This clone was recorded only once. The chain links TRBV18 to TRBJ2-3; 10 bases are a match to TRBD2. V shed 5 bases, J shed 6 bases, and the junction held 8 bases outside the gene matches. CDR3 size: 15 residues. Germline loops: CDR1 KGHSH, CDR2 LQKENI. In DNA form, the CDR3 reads TGTGCCAGCTCAACTTCGCTAGCGGGAGTTGATACGCAGTATTTT. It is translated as CASSTSLAGVDTQYF.

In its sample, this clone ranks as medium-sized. The CDR3 region is CASSPPGDRVRKTQYF. The CDR3 DNA reads TGTGCCAGCAGTCCGCCCGGTGACAGGGTGAGGAAGACCCAGTACTTC. The chain has TRBV6-2 or TRBV6-3 and TRBJ2-5; TRBD1 matches 7 bases. The CDR3 is made up of 16 amino acids. Germline CDR1 is MNHEY and CDR2 is SVGEGT. The ends lost 5 bases at V and 6 bases at J; junction bases unmatched: 15.

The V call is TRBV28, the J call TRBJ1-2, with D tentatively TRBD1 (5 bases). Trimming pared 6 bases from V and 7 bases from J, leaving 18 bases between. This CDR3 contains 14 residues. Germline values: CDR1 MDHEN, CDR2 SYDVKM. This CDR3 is CASSTGTHSIGYTF. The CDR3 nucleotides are TGTGCCAGCAGCACCGGGACCCACTCAATTGGCTACACCTTC.

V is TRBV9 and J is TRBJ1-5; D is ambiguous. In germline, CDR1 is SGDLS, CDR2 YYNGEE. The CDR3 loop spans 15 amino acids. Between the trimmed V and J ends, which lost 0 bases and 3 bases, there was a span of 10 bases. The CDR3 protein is CASSVEERFNQPQHF. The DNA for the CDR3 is TGTGCCAGCAGCGTAGAGGAAAGATTCAATCAGCCCCAGCATTTT.

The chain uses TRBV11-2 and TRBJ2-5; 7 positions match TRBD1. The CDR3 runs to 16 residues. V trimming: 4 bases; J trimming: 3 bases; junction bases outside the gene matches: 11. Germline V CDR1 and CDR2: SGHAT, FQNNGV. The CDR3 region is CASSYNPTGLKETQYF. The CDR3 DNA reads TGTGCCAGCAGCTATAACCCGACAGGGCTAAAAGAGACCCAGTACTTC.

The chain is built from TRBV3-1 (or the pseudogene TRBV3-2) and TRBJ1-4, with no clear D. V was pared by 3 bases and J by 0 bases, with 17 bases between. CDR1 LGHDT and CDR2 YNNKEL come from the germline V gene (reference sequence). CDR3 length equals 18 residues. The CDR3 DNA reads TGTGCCAGCAGCCAGATCCGGGAAGCTAAGGCAACTAATGAAAAACTGTTTTTT. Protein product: CASSQIREAKATNEKLFF.

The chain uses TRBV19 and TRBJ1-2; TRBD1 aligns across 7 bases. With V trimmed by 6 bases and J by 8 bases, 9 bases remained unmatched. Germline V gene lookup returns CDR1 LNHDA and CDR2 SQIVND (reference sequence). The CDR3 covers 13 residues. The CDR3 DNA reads TGTGCCAGTAGGATACCGACAGGGCGGGGCTACACCTTC. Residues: CASRIPTGRGYTF.

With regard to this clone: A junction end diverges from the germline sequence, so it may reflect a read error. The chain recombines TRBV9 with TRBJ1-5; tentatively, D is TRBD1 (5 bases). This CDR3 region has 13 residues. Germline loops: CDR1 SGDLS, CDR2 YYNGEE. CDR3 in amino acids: CASSVAGQGPQHF. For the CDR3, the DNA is TGTGCCAGCAGCGTAGCTGGGCAGGGCCCCCAACATTTT.

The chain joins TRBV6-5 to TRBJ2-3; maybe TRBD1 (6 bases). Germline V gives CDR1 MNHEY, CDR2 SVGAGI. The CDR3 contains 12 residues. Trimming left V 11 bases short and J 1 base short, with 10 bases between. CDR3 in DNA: TGTGCCGCTAAGGGGGGCACAGATACGCAGTATTTT. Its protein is CAAKGGTDTQYF.